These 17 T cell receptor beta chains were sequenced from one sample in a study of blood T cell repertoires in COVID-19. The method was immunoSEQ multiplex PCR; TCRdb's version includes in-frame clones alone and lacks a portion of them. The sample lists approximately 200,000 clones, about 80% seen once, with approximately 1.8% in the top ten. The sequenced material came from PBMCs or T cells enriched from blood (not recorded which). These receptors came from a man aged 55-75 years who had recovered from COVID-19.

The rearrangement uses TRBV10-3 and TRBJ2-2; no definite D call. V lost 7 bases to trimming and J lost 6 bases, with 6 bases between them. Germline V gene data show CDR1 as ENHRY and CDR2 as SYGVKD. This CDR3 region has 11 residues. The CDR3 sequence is CAITRSGELFF. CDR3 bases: TGTGCCATCACGAGGTCCGGGGAGCTGTTTTTT.

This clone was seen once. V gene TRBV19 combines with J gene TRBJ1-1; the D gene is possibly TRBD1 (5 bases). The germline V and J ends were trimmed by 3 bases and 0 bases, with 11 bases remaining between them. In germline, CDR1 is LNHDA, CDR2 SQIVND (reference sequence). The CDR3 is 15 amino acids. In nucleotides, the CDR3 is TGTGCCAGTAGTATGGCGGGACGGGTGAACACTGAAGCTTTCTTT. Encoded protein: CASSMAGRVNTEAFF.

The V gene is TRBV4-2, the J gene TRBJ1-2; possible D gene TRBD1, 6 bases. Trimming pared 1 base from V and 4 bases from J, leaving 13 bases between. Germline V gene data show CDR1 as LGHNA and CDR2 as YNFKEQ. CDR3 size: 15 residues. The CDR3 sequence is CASSQGQVESYGYTF. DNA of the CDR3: TGTGCCAGCAGCCAAGGACAGGTCGAAAGCTATGGCTACACCTTC.

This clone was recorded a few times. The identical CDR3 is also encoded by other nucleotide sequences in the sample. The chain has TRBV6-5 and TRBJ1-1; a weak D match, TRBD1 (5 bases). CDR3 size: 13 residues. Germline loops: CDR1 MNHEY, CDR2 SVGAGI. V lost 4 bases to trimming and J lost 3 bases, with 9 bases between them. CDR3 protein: CASSSDSYTEAFF. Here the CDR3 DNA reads TGTGCCAGCAGTTCAGACAGTTACACTGAAGCTTTCTTT.

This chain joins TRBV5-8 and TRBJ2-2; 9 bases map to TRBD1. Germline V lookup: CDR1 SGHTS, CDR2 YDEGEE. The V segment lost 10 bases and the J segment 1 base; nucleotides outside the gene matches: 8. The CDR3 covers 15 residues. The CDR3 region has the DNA TGTGCCCGGTCGGACAGGGGCCTGAACACCGGGGAGCTGTTTTTT. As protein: CARSDRGLNTGELFF.

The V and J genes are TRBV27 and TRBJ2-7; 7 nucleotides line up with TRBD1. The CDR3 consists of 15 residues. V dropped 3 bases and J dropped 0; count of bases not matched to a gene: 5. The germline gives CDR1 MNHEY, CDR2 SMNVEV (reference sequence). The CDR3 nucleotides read TGTGCCAGCAGTTTTTTGGGACAGAGCTCCTACGAGCAGTACTTC. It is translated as CASSFLGQSSYEQYF.

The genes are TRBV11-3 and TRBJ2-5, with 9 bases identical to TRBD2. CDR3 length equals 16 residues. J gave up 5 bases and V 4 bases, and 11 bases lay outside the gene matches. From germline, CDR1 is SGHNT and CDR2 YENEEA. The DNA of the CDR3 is TGTGCCAGCAGCTCCAGGGGACTAGCCACCCATGAGACCCAGTACTTC. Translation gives CASSSRGLATHETQYF.

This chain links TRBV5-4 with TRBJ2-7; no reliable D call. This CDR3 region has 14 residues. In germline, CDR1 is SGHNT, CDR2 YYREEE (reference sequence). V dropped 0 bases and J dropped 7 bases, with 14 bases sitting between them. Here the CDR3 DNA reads TGTGCCAGCAGCTTGGAGTCACCCACCGGGGAGCAGTACTTC. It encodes CASSLESPTGEQYF.

The DNA of the CDR3 is TGTGCCAGCTCACCCGGCGGCATAGCTTTCTTT. Protein: CASSPGGIAFF. The chain uses TRBV18 and TRBJ1-1; D is unresolved. The CDR3 covers 11 residues. Germline V gene sequence: CDR1 KGHSH, CDR2 LQKENI. V shed 3 bases and J shed 10 bases, with 9 bases lying between them.

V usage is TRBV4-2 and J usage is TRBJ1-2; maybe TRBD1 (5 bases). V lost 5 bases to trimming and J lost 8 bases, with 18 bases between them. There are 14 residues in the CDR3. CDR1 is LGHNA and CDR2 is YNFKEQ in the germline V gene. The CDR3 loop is CASSTGTYARGYTF. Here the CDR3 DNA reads TGTGCCAGCAGCACCGGGACTTACGCACGGGGCTACACCTTC.

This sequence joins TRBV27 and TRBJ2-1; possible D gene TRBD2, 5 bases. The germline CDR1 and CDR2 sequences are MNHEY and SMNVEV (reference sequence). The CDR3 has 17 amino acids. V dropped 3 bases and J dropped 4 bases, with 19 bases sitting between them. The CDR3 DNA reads TGTGCCAGCAGTTTTGTTGGGAGTGGGTCTCTGTACAATGAGCAGTTCTTC. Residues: CASSFVGSGSLYNEQFF.

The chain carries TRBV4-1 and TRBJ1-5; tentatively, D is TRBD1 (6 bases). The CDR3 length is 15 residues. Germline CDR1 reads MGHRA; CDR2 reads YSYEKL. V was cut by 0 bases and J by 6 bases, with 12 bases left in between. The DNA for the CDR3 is TGCGCCAGCAGCCAAGATGCCAGGGGACGTCAGCCCCAGCATTTT. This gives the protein CASSQDARGRQPQHF.

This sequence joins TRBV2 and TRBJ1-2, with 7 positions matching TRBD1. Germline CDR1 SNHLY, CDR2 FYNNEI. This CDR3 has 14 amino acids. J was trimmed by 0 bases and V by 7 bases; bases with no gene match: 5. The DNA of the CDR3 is TGTGCCAGCATACGAGACAGGGCTAACTATGGCTACACCTTC. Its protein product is CASIRDRANYGYTF.

The CDR3 loop is CASRPGTAQNNEQFF. The CDR3 bases are TGTGCCAGCAGACCCGGAACAGCCCAGAACAATGAGCAGTTCTTC. This chain links TRBV6-5 with TRBJ2-1; D call uncertain. The V end lost 6 bases, the J end lost 5 bases, and 17 bases lay between the germline ends. The length of the CDR3 is 15 residues. CDR1 is MNHEY and CDR2 is SVGAGI in the germline V gene.

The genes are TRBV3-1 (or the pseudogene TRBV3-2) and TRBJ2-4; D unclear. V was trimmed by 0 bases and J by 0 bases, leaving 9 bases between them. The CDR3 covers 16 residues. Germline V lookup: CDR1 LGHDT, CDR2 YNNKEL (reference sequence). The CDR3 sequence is CASSQDLTLAKNIQYF. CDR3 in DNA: TGTGCCAGCAGCCAAGATCTGACACTAGCCAAAAACATTCAGTACTTC.

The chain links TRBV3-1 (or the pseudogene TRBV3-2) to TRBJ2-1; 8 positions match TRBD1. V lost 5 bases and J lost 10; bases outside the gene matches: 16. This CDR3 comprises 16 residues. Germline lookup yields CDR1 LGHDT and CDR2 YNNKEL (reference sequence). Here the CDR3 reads CASSYRDRRSFREQFF. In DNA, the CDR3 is TGTGCCAGCAGCTATCGGGACAGGAGGTCATTTAGAGAGCAGTTCTTC.

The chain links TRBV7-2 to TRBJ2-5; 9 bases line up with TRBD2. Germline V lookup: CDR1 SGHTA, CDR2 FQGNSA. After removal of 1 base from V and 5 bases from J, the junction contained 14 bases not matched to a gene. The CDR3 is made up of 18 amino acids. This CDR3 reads CASSLVVSKRGAWETQYF. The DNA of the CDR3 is TGTGCCAGCAGCTTAGTTGTATCGAAGCGGGGGGCCTGGGAGACCCAGTACTTC.